This is a list of T cell receptor beta chains from one sample in a study of blood T cells in healthy people across ages. TCRdb used MiXCR to reprocess the 5' RACE reads, holding one entry per CDR3 protein. The sample consists of some 760,000 distinct CDR3 sequences, roughly 25% of them appearing once. Separately, the same data were catalogued under a study of T cells of mothers and their children.

The sequencing input was blood. All receptors derive from a boy younger than 18 in good health. The CDR3 runs from the conserved cysteine through the conserved F or W. D genes are given only for firm matches. Rows may omit the clone size; those that give it use once, few, many or a size class.

d_gene	v_gene	abundance	j_gene	CDR3nt	CDR3aa
TRBD1	TRBV12-3/TRBV12-4	NA	TRBJ1-1	TGTGCCAGCCAGGGGGAAGACACTGAAGCTTTCTTT	CASQGEDTEAFF
TRBD2	TRBV4-1	once	TRBJ2-7	TGCGCCAGCAGTCCGAGCGGGAGGACAAACTACGAGCAGTACTTC	CASSPSGRTNYEQYF
NA	TRBV28	few	TRBJ2-7	TGTGCCAGTTCGGACGGACTCCAAACCTACGAGCAGTACTTC	CASSDGLQTYEQYF
NA	TRBV29-1	NA	TRBJ2-5	TGCAGCGTGCCACAGGGTCCGTACCAAGAGACCCAGTACTTC	CSVPQGPYQETQYF
NA	TRBV15	few	TRBJ2-3	TGTGCCACCAGCAGAGAAGGGCGGGAAACAGATACGCAGTATTTT	CATSREGRETDTQYF
NA	TRBV21-1	NA	TRBJ2-7	TGTGCCAGCAGCAAAATGGGGTGTGATCGAGGCGTCCCCTCCTACGAGCAGTACTTC	CASSKMGCDRGVPSYEQYF
NA	TRBV5-6	NA	TRBJ2-1	TGTGCCAGCAGCTTGACCAGCGCCAATGAGCAGTTCTTC	CASSLTSANEQFF
NA	TRBV12-5	few	TRBJ1-2	TGTGCTAGTGGGAGTAAAGGAAGGGAAGGTGGCTACACCTTC	CASGSKGREGGYTF
TRBD2	TRBV19	NA	TRBJ2-3	TGTGCCAGTAGTATAGCCATCGTGACTAGCGGGGGTAGCACAGATACGCAGTATTTT	CASSIAIVTSGGSTDTQYF
NA	TRBV5-6	NA	TRBJ1-4	TGTGCCAGCAGCTTAACGAGGGCGACTAATGAAAAACTGTTTTTT	CASSLTRATNEKLFF
TRBD1	TRBV29-1	many	TRBJ1-5	TGCAGCGCCCGACAGGGAAGCAATCAGCCCCAGCATTTT	CSARQGSNQPQHF
NA	TRBV7-9	NA	TRBJ2-1	TGTGCCAGCAGCTTAGGCCCCCACCAACAATCTGATGAGCAGTTCTTC	CASSLGPHQQSDEQFF
NA	TRBV15	NA	TRBJ1-6	TGTGCCACCAGCAGAGATAAGGCTGTGGAGGCGGAAAATTCACCCCTCCACTTT	CATSRDKAVEAENSPLHF
NA	TRBV7-9	few	TRBJ2-3	TGTGCCAGCAGCGGACGGAAGACAGATACGCAGTATTTT	CASSGRKTDTQYF
NA	TRBV18	NA	TRBJ1-2	TGTGCCAGCTCACCGATCTCCCCCCCGGGCAGTGGCTACACCTTC	CASSPISPPGSGYTF
NA	TRBV3-1	NA	TRBJ1-6	TGTGCCAGCAGCCAGCCAGGGTTTAATTCACCCCTCCACTTT	CASSQPGFNSPLHF
TRBD2	TRBV20-1	NA	TRBJ2-1	TGCAGTGCTAGAGATCTGGCTAGCGGGGAAAATGAGCAGTTCTTC	CSARDLASGENEQFF
NA	TRBV29-1	NA	TRBJ1-3	TGCAGCGTTGAATCAGGGCTGTACTCTGGAGACACCATATATTTT	CSVESGLYSGDTIYF
NA	TRBV20-1	once	TRBJ2-1	TGCAGCCCGACTCAATACAATGAGCAGTTCTTC	CSPTQYNEQFF
NA	TRBV3-1	NA	TRBJ2-6	TGTGCCAGCAGCCTATCCGGGCGAACCTCTGGGGCCAACGTCCTGACTTTC	CASSLSGRTSGANVLTF
TRBD2	TRBV4-3	few	TRBJ2-1	TGCGCCAGCAGCCAAGATCTGCTAGCGGGGGGGCTCCCTTGGATCTTC	CASSQDLLAGGLPWIF
NA	TRBV29-1	NA	TRBJ2-7	TGCAGCGTTGAAGATCCGGGGACGGCGAGCTCCTACGAGCAGTACTTC	CSVEDPGTASSYEQYF
NA	TRBV12-3/TRBV12-4	NA	TRBJ1-4	TGTGCCAGCAGTGGATCGGGTAATGAAAAACTGTTTTTT	CASSGSGNEKLFF
NA	TRBV11-2	few	TRBJ2-5	TGTGCCAGCAGCTTCCGCCGGGGCGGAGAGACCCAGTACTTC	CASSFRRGGETQYF
TRBD1	TRBV6-2/TRBV6-3	NA	TRBJ2-5	TGTGCCAGCAGCCCGACAGGGGCGACCCAGTACTTC	CASSPTGATQYF
NA	TRBV28	few	TRBJ2-7	TGTGCCAGCAAGGAGGGGGACTCCTACGAGCAGTACTTC	CASKEGDSYEQYF
NA	TRBV29-1	NA	TRBJ1-2	TGCAGCGTTGAGACAGGAGGATACTATGGCTACACCTTC	CSVETGGYYGYTF
TRBD1	TRBV7-9	once	TRBJ1-2	TGTGCCAGCAGCGTACAGGGGGCGATTCCATATGGCTACACCTTC	CASSVQGAIPYGYTF
NA	TRBV4-3	NA	TRBJ1-6	TGCGCCAGCAGCCCCAGGCTAGTGAGTAATTCACCCCTCCACTTT	CASSPRLVSNSPLHF
NA	TRBV6-1	few	TRBJ1-1	TGTGCCGGCAGGCCACTTCGCCGGGCCGTGGGCACTGAAGCTTTCTTT	CAGRPLRRAVGTEAFF
NA	TRBV28	many	TRBJ2-5	TGTGCCAGCAGGCGTCAGGGGTGGGAGACCCAGTACTTC	CASRRQGWETQYF
TRBD1	TRBV12-3/TRBV12-4	NA	TRBJ2-5	TGTGCCAGCAGTTCCGGACAGGGGGCCTGGGAGACCCAGTACTTC	CASSSGQGAWETQYF
NA	TRBV7-2	NA	TRBJ1-3	TGTGCCAGCAGCCGGGACGAGTGGGGATACTCTGGAAACACCATATATTTT	CASSRDEWGYSGNTIYF
TRBD2	TRBV7-9	NA	TRBJ2-3	TGTGCCAGCAGCCCGAAACCTGGGACTAGCGGGAGAACAGATACGCAGTATTTT	CASSPKPGTSGRTDTQYF
NA	TRBV10-3	many	TRBJ2-5	TGTGCCATCAGTGACTACCAAGAGACCCAGTACTTC	CAISDYQETQYF
NA	TRBV29-1	few	TRBJ2-1	TGCAGCGTTACTCCCGACTCGTACAATGAGCAGTTCTTC	CSVTPDSYNEQFF
NA	TRBV28	NA	TRBJ2-7	TGTGCCAGCAAAGAGGCGACTCCCTACGAGCAGTACTTC	CASKEATPYEQYF
TRBD1	TRBV6-5	NA	TRBJ2-5	TGTGCCAGCAGCCGGCCGGGACAGGGCCAAGAGACCCAGTACTTC	CASSRPGQGQETQYF
NA	TRBV9	NA	TRBJ2-3	TGTGCCAGCAGCGTAGGAGACCTCACCCACACAGATACGCAGTATTTT	CASSVGDLTHTDTQYF
NA	TRBV7-9	NA	TRBJ2-7	TGTGCCAGCAGCACCAGACAGGTATCTCTACTAGAAGAGCAGTACTTC	CASSTRQVSLLEEQYF